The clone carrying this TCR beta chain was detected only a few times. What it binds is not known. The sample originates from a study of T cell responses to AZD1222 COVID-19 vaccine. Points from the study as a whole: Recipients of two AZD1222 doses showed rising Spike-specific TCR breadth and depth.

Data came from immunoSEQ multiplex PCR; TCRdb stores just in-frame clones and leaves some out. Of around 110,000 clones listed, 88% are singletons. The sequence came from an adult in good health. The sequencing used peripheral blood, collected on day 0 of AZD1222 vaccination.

DNA of the CDR3: TGTGCCAGCAGCTTAGGTGGACAGGGGGCGGATCAGCCCCAGCATTTT. Amino acid sequence: CASSLGGQGADQPQHF. V usage is TRBV7-9 and J usage is TRBJ1-5; 11 bases align to TRBD1. The CDR3 totals 16 residues. Germline V gives CDR1 SEHNR, CDR2 FQNEAQ (reference sequence). Trimming removed 1 base from V and 5 bases from J; junction bases left unmatched: 4.